These 6 T cell receptor beta chains were sequenced from one sample in a study of T cells after yellow fever vaccination. TCRdb processed the 5' RACE reads anew with MiXCR; each CDR3 protein has one entry. This table holds just under 600,000 distinct CDR3 sequences, 13% found once. Sequenced here: PBMCs, sampled on the day of the yellow fever booster vaccination. These receptors all come from a man aged 25 to 40 who received the YFV17D yellow fever vaccine.

The V gene is TRBV10-2, the J gene TRBJ2-7; tentative D call: TRBD1 (6 bases). The germline V gene has CDR1 WSHSY and CDR2 SAAADI. Trimming removed 7 bases at V and 7 bases at J, with 11 bases between. This CDR3 contains 11 residues. The CDR3 bases are TGCGCCAGCATGGGGGCTTCTGAGCAGTACTTC. Amino acid sequence: CASMGASEQYF.

V and J are TRBV11-2 and TRBJ2-1; the match to TRBD1 covers 7 bases. J lost 4 bases, V lost 3 bases, and 6 bases had no gene match. The CDR3 is made up of 15 amino acids. Germline CDR1 reads SGHAT; CDR2 reads FQNNGV. CDR3 loop: CASSFLGGRYNEQFF. The CDR3 DNA follows: TGTGCCAGCAGCTTCCTAGGGGGCCGGTACAATGAGCAGTTCTTC.

This clonotype was seen a few times. V gene TRBV20-1 combines with J gene TRBJ2-3; D remains ambiguous. CDR3 length: 12 amino acids. The V gene's germline CDR1 is DFQATT and CDR2 SNEGSKA (reference sequence). With 4 bases removed from V and 9 bases from J, the gap between germline ends came to 14 bases. CDR3 nucleotide sequence: TGCAGTGCTAAACCGGCAGCATTGACGCAGTATTTT. It yields the protein CSAKPAALTQYF.

The V gene is TRBV19, the J gene TRBJ1-2, with 7 nucleotides matching TRBD1. This CDR3 comprises 13 residues. Germline CDR1 and CDR2: LNHDA and SQIVND (reference sequence). Trimming removed 10 bases from V and 4 bases from J; junction bases left unmatched: 9. The DNA for the CDR3 is TGTGCCACCCTCCGGCAGGGGGGCTATGGCTACACCTTC. Protein product: CATLRQGGYGYTF.

CDR3 nucleotide sequence: TGCGCCAGCAGCCTCGGTTCGGGAGGGCCTGGAGAGACCCAGTACTTC. Translated, it gives CASSLGSGGPGETQYF. The chain links TRBV5-1 to TRBJ2-5; 8 positions match TRBD2. The CDR3 length is 16 residues. Germline CDR1 is SGHRS and CDR2 is YFSETQ. V dropped 4 bases and J dropped 4; count of bases not matched to a gene: 12.

The chain joins TRBV5-1 to TRBJ2-5, with unresolved D. CDR3 length: 15 residues. The germline gives CDR1 SGHRS, CDR2 YFSETQ. Trimming cost V 2 bases and J 4 bases, with 15 bases left between them. The CDR3 spells CASSLQTLGPETQYF. DNA for the CDR3: TGCGCCAGCAGCTTACAAACCCTAGGGCCAGAGACCCAGTACTTC.